This record looks at one T cell receptor (beta chain) sequence and its context. This clonotype was counted between two and nine times. Its antigen specificity is not known. Nothing much larger sits one base from this clone, and base qualities are not available. These data come from a study of T-cell memory formation after mild COVID-19 (dated by TCRdb to 2020 to 2023). About the study as a whole: TCR sequence clusters from the two donors were found to be largely donor specific. In a couple of donors, T-cell clones that expanded and contracted after mild COVID-19 were tracked by sequencing TCRalpha and TCRbeta repertoires over time. Two young, previously healthy adult volunteers, one female and one male, were included in the cohort. Overall study outcomes, separate from this receptor: Contracting CD4+ clones appeared mostly in the CM and EM memory subsets, whereas CD8+ clones were enriched in EMRA. The second-wave clones that peaked on day 37 were not confirmed to be SARS-CoV-2 specific. Some responding clones were detected in pre-infection memory, suggesting pre-existing cross-reactive memory T cells joined the SARS-CoV-2 response. The study covered only a couple of mild cases, and larger cohorts including severe cases with pre-infection samples were considered necessary. From day 15 to 85, contracting clones showed balanced CD4/CD8 phenotypes, whereas a second wave of clones that expanded from day 15 to 37 leaned towards CD4+.

From cysteine to phenylalanine, the CDR3 is 19 amino acids long. Solely the CDR3 DNA is kept, with 57 bases framed from the first base. Looking up the germline V gene (reference sequence) yields CDR1 MNHNY and CDR2 SVGAGI. V loses 2 bases, J loses 0 bases, and the germline ends lie 20 bases apart. Ficoll-Paque density gradient centrifugation was the method used to isolate PBMCs. The sequencer was an Illumina NovaSeq 6000. TCRalpha and TCRbeta cDNA libraries were constructed by 5'RACE with constant-segment primers, with sample barcodes and unique molecular identifiers being introduced. Trizol reagent was used to extract RNA from every sample. Library amplification was performed in two PCR steps, and a second sample barcode and Illumina TruSeq adapters were introduced in the second step. Sequencing of libraries was performed on an Illumina NovaSeq with 2 x 150 bp paired-end reads. On the authors' methods: Reads were demultiplexed and collapsed into UMI-guided consensus sequences with migec v1.2.7. With mixcr v2.1.11, UMI consensuses were aligned to TRA and TRB V and J templates and assembled into clonotypes. Clonotypes were classified as expanded or contracted when called significant by both edgeR and NoisET, with noise models trained on biological replicates. edgeR calls used a false discovery rate-adjusted p below 0.01 and a log2 fold-change threshold of 1. PCA with hierarchical clustering of max-normalized trajectories of the 1000 most abundant clonotypes was used as exploratory dynamics analysis. Separately sequenced CD4+ and CD8+ repertoires were used to assign the CD4 or CD8 phenotype of responding clones. TCRdb cleaned the public reads at Q25 with fastp, built clones with MiXCR and kept in-frame beta chains. Identical CDR3 protein sequences are pooled into one entry, listed with their most common genes and DNA. Clone size and V and J calls follow TCRdb, not the original study. The sample contains 250,000 to 300,000 distinct CDR3 sequences, 8.2% of them found a single time. Approximately 22% of the sample is in the top ten clones.

This TCR was recovered from a man younger than 35 who had mild COVID-19 (a few samples of this study predate the infection). The sample titles of this study are shuffled in the database, so cell type and time point are left out; the donor was told from shared clones. The source material was PBMCs or a T cell subset sorted from them (not recorded which). The V and J segments used are TRBV6-6 and TRBJ1-5; TRBD1 is a possible D gene, resting on 5 matching bases. The DNA sequence is TGTGCCAGCAGTTACAGCACCGGGACCCGACCGTATAGCAATCAGCCCCAGCATTTT. It specifies CASSYSTGTRPYSNQPQHF.